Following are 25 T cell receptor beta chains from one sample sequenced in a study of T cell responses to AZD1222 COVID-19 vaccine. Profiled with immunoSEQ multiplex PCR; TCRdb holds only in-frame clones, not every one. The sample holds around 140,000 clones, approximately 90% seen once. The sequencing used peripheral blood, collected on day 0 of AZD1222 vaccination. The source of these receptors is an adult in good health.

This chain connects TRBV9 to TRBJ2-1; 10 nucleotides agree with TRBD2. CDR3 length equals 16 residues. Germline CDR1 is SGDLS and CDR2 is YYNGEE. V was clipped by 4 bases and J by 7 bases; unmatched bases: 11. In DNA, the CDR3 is TGTGCCAGCAGCATAACACCTAGCGGGGGCTCTAATGAGCAGTTCTTC. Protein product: CASSITPSGGSNEQFF.

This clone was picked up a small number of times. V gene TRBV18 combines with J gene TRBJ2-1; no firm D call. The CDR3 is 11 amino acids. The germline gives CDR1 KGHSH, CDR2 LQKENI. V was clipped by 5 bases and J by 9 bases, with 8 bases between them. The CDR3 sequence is CASSVEIEQFF. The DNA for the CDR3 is TGTGCCAGCTCAGTGGAGATTGAGCAGTTCTTC.

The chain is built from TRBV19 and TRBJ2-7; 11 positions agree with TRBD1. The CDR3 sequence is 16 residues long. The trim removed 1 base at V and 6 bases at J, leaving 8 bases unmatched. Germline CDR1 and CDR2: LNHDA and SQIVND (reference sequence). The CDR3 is CASSIADRGLAGEQYF. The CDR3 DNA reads TGTGCCAGTAGTATAGCGGACAGGGGGCTTGCTGGCGAGCAGTACTTC.

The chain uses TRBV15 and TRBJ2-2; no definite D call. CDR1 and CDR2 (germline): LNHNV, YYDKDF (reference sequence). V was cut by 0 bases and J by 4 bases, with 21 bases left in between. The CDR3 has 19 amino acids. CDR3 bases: TGTGCCACCAGCAGAGATAGTCAAGGCTGGGTGAGGACCACCGGGGAGCTGTTTTTT. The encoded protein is CATSRDSQGWVRTTGELFF.

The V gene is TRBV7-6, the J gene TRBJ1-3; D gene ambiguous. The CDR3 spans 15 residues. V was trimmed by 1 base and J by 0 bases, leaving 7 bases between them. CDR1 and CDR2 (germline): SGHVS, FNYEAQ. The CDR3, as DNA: TGTGCCAGCAGCTTAGTAGATACCTCTGGAAACACCATATATTTT. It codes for CASSLVDTSGNTIYF.

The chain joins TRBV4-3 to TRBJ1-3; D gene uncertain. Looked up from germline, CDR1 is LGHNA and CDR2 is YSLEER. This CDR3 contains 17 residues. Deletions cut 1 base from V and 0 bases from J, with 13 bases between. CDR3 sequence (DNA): TGCGCCAGCAGCCAAGCACTAACAGTTACCTCTGGAAACACCATATATTTT. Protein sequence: CASSQALTVTSGNTIYF.

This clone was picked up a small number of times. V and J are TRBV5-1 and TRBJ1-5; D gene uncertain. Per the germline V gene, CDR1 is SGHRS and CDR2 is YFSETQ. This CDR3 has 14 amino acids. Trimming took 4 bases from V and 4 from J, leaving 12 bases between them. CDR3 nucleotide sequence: TGCGCCAGCAGCCCCGATAGTCCTAATCAGCCCCAGCATTTT. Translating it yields CASSPDSPNQPQHF.

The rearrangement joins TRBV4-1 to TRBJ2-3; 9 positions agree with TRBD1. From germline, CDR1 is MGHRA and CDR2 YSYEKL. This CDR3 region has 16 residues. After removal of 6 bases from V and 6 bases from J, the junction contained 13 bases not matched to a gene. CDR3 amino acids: CASRRSPGQGLDTQYF. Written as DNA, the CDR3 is TGCGCCAGCAGACGTAGTCCGGGACAGGGCCTCGATACGCAGTATTTT.

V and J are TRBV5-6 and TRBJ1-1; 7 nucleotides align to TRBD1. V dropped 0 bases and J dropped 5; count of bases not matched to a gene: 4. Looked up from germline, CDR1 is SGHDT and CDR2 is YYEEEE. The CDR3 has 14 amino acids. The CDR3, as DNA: TGTGCCAGCAGCTTGGGACAGGGAGGGACTGAAGCTTTCTTT. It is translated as CASSLGQGGTEAFF.

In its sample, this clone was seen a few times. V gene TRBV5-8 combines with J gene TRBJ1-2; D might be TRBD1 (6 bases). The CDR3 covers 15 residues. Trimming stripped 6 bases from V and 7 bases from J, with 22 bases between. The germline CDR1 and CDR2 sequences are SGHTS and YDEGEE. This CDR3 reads CASNPLGGLASGYTF. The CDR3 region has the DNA TGTGCCAGCAACCCCCTTGGGGGCCTAGCGAGTGGCTACACCTTC.

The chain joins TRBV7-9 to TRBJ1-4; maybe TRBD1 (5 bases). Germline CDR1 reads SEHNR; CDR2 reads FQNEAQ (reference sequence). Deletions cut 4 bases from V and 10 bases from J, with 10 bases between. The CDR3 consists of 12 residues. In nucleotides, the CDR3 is TGTGCCAGCAGCTCTGGGGGAAGAAAACTGTTTTTT. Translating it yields CASSSGGRKLFF.

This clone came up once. CDR3 residues: CASSGTGTGMITDTQYF. CDR3 nucleotide sequence: TGTGCCAGCAGCGGAACCGGGACAGGGATGATCACAGATACGCAGTATTTT. This sequence joins TRBV5-8 and TRBJ2-3, with TRBD1 identical over 9 bases. This CDR3 has 17 residues. The germline V gene has CDR1 SGHTS and CDR2 YDEGEE. Unmatched junction bases numbered 11, after V lost 4 bases and J lost 2 bases.

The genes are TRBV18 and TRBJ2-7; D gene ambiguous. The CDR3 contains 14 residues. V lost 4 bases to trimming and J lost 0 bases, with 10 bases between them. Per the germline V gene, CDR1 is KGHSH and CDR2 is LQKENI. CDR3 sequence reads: CASSQDSLSYEQYF. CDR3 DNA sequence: TGTGCCAGCTCACAAGACTCCCTCTCCTACGAGCAGTACTTC.

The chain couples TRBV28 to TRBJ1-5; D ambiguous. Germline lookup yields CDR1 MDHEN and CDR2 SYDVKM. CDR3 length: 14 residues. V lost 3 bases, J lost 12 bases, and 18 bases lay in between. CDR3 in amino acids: CASSFGRPMTLQHF. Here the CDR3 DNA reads TGTGCCAGCAGTTTCGGACGGCCCATGACACTCCAGCATTTT.

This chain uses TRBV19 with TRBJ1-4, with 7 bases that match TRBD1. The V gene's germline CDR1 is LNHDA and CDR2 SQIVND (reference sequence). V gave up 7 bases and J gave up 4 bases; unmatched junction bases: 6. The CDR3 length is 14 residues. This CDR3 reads CASTIQGYNEKLFF. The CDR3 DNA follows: TGTGCCAGTACCATACAGGGGTATAATGAAAAACTGTTTTTT.

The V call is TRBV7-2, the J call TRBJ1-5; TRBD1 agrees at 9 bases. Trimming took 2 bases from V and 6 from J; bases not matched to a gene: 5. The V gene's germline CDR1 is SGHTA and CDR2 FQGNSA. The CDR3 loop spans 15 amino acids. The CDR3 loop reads CASSLRTGDFQPQHF. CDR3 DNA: TGTGCCAGCAGCTTAAGGACAGGGGATTTTCAGCCCCAGCATTTT.

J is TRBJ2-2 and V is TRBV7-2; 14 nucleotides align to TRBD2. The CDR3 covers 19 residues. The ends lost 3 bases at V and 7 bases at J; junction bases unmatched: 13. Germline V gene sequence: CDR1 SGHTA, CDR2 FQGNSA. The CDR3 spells CASSLDRPGLAGAGGELFF. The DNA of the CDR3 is TGTGCCAGCAGCTTGGACCGTCCGGGACTAGCGGGAGCGGGCGGGGAGCTGTTTTTT.

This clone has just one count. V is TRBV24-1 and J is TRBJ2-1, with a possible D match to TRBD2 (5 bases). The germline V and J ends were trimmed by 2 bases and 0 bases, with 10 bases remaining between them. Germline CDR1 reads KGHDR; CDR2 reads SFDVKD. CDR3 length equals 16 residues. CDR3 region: CATSDSRVGSYNEQFF. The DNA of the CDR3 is TGTGCCACCAGTGATTCGAGGGTTGGCTCCTACAATGAGCAGTTCTTC.

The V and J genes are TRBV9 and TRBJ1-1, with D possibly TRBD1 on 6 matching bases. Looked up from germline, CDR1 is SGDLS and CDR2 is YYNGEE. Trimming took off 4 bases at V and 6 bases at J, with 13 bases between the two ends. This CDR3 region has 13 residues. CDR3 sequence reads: CASSRGGVAEAFF. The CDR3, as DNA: TGTGCCAGCAGCAGAGGGGGAGTCGCTGAAGCTTTCTTT.

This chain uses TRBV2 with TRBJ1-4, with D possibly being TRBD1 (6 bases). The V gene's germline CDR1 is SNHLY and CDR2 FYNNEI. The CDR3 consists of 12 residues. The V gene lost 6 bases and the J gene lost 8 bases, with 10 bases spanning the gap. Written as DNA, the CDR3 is TGTGCCAGCAGACCCGGGACAGAAAAACTGTTTTTT. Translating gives CASRPGTEKLFF. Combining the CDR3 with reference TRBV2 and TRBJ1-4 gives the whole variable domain EPEVTQTPSHQVTQMGQEVILRCVPISNHLYFYWYRQILGQKVEFLVSFYNNEISEKSEIFDDQFSVERPDGSNFTLKIRSTKLEDSAMYFCASRPGTEKLFFGSGTQLSVL.

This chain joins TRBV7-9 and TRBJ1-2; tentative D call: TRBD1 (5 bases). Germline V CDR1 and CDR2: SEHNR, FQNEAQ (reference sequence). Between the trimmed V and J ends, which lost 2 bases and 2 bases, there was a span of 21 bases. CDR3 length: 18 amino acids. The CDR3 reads CASSLSSPGQATNYGYTF. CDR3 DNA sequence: TGTGCCAGCAGCTTAAGTAGCCCAGGGCAAGCAACGAACTATGGCTACACCTTC.

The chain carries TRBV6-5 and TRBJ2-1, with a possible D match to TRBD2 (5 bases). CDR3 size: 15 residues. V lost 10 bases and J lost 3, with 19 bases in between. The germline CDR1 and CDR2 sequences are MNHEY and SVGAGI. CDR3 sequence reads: CATAGSPPLYNEQFF. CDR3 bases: TGTGCCACCGCGGGCAGCCCCCCCCTCTACAATGAGCAGTTCTTC.

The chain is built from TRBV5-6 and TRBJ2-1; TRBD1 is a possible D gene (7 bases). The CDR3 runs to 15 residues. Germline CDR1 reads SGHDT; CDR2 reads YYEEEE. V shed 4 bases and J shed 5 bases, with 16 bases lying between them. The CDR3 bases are TGTGCCAGCAGCCAACAGGGGCCGGGGGACAATGAGCAGTTCTTC. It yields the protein CASSQQGPGDNEQFF.

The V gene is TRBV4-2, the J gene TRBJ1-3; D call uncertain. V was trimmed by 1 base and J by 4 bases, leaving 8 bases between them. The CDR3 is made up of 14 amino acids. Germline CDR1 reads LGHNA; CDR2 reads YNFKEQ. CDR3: CASSQAVQGNTIYF. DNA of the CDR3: TGTGCCAGCAGCCAAGCCGTACAGGGAAACACCATATATTTT.

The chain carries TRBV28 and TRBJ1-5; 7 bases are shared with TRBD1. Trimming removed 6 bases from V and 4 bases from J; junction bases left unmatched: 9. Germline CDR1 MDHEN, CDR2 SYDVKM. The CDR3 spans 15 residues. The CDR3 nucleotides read TGTGCCAGCAGGCCCTCGGGACAGACAAATCAGCCCCAGCATTTT. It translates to CASRPSGQTNQPQHF. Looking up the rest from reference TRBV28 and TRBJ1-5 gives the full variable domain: DVKVTQSSRYLVKRTGEKVFLECVQDMDHENMFWYRQDPGLGLRLIYFSYDVKMKEKGDIPEGYSVSREKKERFSLILESASTNQTSMYLCASRPSGQTNQPQHFGDGTRLSIL.